This paragraph covers one T cell receptor beta chain sequence. What it binds is not known. The germline V and J ends were trimmed by 8 bases and 5 bases, with 22 bases remaining between them. Germline CDR1 WNHNN, CDR2 SYGVQD (reference sequence). This CDR3 contains 16 residues. For each subset, genomic DNA was distributed in equal portions over several immunoSEQ plates. TCRdb keeps only in-frame clones here, not all; method: immunoSEQ multiplex PCR. The profile shows around 980,000 clones, roughly 74% of them singletons. The data derive from a study of shared clonotypes between healthy human individuals. Study-level results: Around 5% was the fraction of naive CD4 clonotypes found shared across a few donors. On the whole, naive subsets had larger estimated richness than memory subsets had.

Negatively enriched CD4+ T cells were divided by CD45RA into naive and memory. The specimen was memory CD4+ T cells from PBMCs. Subset noted: CD45RA-negative fraction. The TCR was taken from a man in his late teens or twenties in good health. Some clones in this sample may be carry-over from other donors' samples. This sequence joins TRBV10-1 and TRBJ2-1; tentatively, D is TRBD1 or TRBD2 (5 bases each). Here the CDR3 DNA reads TGCGCCAGCGGGATGGACCGGGACCCCGAAAACAATGAGCAGTTCTTC. Translating it yields CASGMDRDPENNEQFF.